This T cell receptor (beta chain) was recovered during a study of low-dose radiotherapy and immunotherapy resistance in tumors. Across the study: The study gave patients oral aspirin 300 mg daily for four cycles from cycle 1 day 1.

This CDR3 spans 13 amino acids. Germline CDR1 and CDR2: LNHNV and YYDKDF (reference sequence). The V end was cut by 5 bases, the J end by 11 bases, with 18 bases between. As to time point: before trial treatment. The treatment that donors received included nivolumab, ipilimumab, aspirin, low-dose cyclophosphamide and low-dose radiotherapy. TRAV and TRBV primers primed cDNA for both TCRalpha and TCRbeta. PCR amplification of the TCRs was performed with Phusion for 20 to 25 PCR cycles, and it relied on a constant-region primer together with a V-primer adapter. mRNA that had been isolated underwent amplification through in vitro transcription. From the reads, TCRdb called clonotypes with MiXCR, one entry per CDR3 protein. Seen here are fewer than 90,000 distinct CDR3 sequences, approximately 17% observed once, and the top ten hold about 5.5%. This clonotype appeared a few times. This likely came from a read error, as a far larger clone is one base away.

The chain uses TRBV15 and TRBJ2-5; no definite D call. This sample comprised PBMCs, obtained before treatment. The sequence was collected from a male donor with prostate cancer. The CDR3 loop reads CATSGYSYNEQYF. CDR3 DNA sequence: TGTGCCACCAGCGGTTACAGCTACAATGAGCAGTACTTC.